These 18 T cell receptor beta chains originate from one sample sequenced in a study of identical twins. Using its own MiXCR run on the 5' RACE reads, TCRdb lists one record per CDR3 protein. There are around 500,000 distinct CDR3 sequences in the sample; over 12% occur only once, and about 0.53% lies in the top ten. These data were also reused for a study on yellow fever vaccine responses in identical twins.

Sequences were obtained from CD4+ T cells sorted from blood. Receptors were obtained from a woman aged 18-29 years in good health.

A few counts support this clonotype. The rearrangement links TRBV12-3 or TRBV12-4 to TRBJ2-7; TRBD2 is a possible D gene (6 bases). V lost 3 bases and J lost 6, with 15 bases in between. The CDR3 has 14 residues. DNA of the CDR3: TGTGCCAGCAGTTTTGCCCGGGAGCGGGCCGAGCAGTACTTC. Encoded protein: CASSFARERAEQYF.

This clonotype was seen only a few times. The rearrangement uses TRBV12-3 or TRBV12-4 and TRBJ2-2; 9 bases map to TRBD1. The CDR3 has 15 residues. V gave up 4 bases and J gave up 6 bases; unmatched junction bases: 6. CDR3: CASSYTGGGAGELFF. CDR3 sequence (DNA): TGTGCCAGCAGTTACACAGGGGGCGGGGCCGGGGAGCTGTTTTTT.

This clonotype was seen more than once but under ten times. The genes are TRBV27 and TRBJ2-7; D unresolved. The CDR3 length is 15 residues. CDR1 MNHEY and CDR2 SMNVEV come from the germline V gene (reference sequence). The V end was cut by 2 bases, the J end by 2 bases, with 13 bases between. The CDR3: CASSLKPEETYEQYF. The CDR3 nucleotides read TGTGCCAGCAGTTTAAAGCCAGAGGAGACCTACGAGCAGTACTTC.

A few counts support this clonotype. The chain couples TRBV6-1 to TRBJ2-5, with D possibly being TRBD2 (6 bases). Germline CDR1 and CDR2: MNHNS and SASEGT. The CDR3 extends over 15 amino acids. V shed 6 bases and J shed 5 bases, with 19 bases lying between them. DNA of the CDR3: TGTGCCAGCAGAATAGTGGAGGGCCGGGGGGAGACCCAGTACTTC. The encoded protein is CASRIVEGRGETQYF.

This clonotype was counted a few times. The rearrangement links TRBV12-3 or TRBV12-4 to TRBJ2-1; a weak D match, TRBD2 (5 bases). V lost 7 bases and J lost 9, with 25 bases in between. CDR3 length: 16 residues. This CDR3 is CASTPGAAGIPREQFF. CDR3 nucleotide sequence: TGTGCCAGCACCCCTGGCGCGGCGGGTATACCGCGTGAGCAGTTCTTC.

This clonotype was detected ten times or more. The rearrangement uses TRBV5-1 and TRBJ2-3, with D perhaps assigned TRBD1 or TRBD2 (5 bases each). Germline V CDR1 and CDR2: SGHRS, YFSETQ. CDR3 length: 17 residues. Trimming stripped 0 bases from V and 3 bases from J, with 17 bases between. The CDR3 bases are TGCGCCAGCAGCTTGGACGGAGGACTCGGGGCTACAGATACGCAGTATTTT. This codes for CASSLDGGLGATDTQYF.

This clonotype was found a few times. This chain's CDR3 is CASSWRSGEQYF. The CDR3 bases are TGTGCCAGCAGCTGGAGGAGCGGGGAGCAGTACTTC. The V and J genes are TRBV7-8 and TRBJ2-7; a weak D match, TRBD2 (6 bases). V was pared by 4 bases and J by 7 bases, with 11 bases between. Germline lookup yields CDR1 SGHVS and CDR2 FQNEAQ. The CDR3 sequence is 12 residues long.

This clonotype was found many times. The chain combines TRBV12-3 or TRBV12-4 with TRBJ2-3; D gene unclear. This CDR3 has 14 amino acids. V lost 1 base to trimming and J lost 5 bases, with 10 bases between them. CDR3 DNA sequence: TGTGCCAGCAGTTTAGGAGAGAGATTAGATACGCAGTATTTT. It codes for CASSLGERLDTQYF.

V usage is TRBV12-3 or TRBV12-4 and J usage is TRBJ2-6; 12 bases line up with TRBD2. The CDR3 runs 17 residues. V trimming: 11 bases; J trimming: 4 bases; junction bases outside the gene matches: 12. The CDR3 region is CALEVASGRAGANVLTF. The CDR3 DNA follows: TGTGCCCTGGAGGTCGCTAGCGGGAGGGCCGGGGCCAACGTCCTGACTTTC.

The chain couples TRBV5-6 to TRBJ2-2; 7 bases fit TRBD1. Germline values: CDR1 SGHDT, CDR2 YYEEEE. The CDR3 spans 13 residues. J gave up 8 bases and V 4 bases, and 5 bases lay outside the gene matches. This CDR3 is CASSEDRRGELFF. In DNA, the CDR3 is TGTGCCAGCAGCGAGGACAGGCGGGGGGAGCTGTTTTTT.

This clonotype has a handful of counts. The CDR3 spells CSAPRDRGHNEQFF. CDR3 in DNA: TGCAGCGCTCCCCGGGACAGGGGGCACAATGAGCAGTTCTTC. This chain joins TRBV29-1 and TRBJ2-1; 12 bases are a match to TRBD1. CDR3 length: 14 residues. Germline CDR1 SQVTM, CDR2 ANQGSEA. With 7 bases clipped from V and 5 bases from J, the junction kept 6 bases outside the gene matches.

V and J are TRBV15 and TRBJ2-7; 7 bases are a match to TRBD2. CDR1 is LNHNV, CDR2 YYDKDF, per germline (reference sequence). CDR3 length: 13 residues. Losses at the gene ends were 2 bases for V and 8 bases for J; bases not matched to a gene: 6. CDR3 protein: CATSRSTSVQQYF. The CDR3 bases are TGTGCCACCAGCAGATCAACTAGCGTCCAGCAGTACTTC.

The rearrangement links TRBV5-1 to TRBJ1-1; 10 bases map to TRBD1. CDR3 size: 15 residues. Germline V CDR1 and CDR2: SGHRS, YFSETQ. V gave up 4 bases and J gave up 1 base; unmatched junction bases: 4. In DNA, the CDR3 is TGCGCCAGCAGCCTAAGACAGGGGGCGAACACTGAAGCTTTCTTT. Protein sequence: CASSLRQGANTEAFF.

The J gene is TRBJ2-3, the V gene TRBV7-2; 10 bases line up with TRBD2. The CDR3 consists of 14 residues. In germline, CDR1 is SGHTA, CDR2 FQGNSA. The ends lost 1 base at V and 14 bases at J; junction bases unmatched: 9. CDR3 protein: CASSLVEAGGGWYF. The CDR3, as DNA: TGTGCCAGCAGCTTAGTGGAAGCGGGGGGGGGGTGGTATTTT.

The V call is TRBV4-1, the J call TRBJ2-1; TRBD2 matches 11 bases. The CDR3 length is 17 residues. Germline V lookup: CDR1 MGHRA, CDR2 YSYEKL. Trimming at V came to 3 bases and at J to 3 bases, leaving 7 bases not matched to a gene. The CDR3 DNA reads TGCGCCAGCAGCCAGGCTCTAGCGGGGGGTGGCTACAATGAGCAGTTCTTC. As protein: CASSQALAGGGYNEQFF.

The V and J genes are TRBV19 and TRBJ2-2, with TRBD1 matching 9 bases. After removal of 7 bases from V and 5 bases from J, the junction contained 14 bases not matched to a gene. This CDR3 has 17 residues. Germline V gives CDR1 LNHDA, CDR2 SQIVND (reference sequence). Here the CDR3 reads CASTPPGQGFGTGELFF. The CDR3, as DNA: TGTGCCAGTACCCCCCCCGGACAGGGGTTTGGGACCGGGGAGCTGTTTTTT.

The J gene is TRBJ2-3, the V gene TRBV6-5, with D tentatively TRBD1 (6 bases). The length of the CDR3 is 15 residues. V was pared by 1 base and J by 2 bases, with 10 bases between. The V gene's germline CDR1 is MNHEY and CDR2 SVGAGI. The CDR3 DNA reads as TGTGCCAGCAGTTACTTCACAGGGACCACAGATACGCAGTATTTT. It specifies CASSYFTGTTDTQYF.

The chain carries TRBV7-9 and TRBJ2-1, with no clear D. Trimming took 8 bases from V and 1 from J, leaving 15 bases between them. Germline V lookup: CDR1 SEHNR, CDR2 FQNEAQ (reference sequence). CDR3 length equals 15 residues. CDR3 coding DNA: TGTGCCAGCGGCCAGCCACCTAGTTCCTACAATGAGCAGTTCTTC. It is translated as CASGQPPSSYNEQFF.